The present T cell receptor (beta chain) was sequenced within a study of OX40 agonist ivuxolimab in advanced cancers. Study details: Dose-escalation patients' cancers were hepatocellular carcinoma, melanoma, renal cell or head and neck cancer. The study, taken as a whole, reports: The antigens recognized by the expanded peripheral T cells, that is their antigen specificity, were not determined. Patients with a partial response at 0.1-3.0 mg/kg had among the lowest clonal expansion. The study found that CD8+ T cells averaged more expanded clones than CD4+.

Germline V gives CDR1 ENHRY, CDR2 SYGVKD. Trimming removed 4 bases from V and 6 bases from J, with 22 bases in between. This CDR3 is 16 amino acids long. Only in-frame clones appear in the TCRdb table, and some are missing; sequencing was by immunoSEQ multiplex PCR. The sample contains fewer than 95,000 clones, roughly 85% of which appear only once. With regard to this clone: The antigen remains unidentified.

Sample: CD4+ or CD8+ T cells sorted from blood, taken in a trial of the OX40 agonist ivuxolimab. The receptor was isolated from an adult with an advanced solid tumor such as melanoma, head and neck, liver or kidney cancer. V gene TRBV10-3 combines with J gene TRBJ2-7; D is possibly TRBD2 (7 bases). The CDR3 nucleotides read TGTGCCATCAGTGCGACCTCAACGGGGGGCTGGGCCGAGCAGTACTTC. Translation: CAISATSTGGWAEQYF.